Below, 6 T cell receptor beta chains from the same sample are listed, as sequenced in a study of CD8 T cells in ankylosing spondylitis. In TCRdb, the 5' RACE reads were re-called with MiXCR into one record per CDR3 protein. The table lists 200,000 to 250,000 distinct CDR3 sequences, roughly 25% of them singletons. What was sequenced was blood, either unsorted or a sorted T cell fraction (not recorded which). Receptors originate from a male donor with ankylosing spondylitis or in good health (not recorded which).

The chain carries TRBV29-1 and TRBJ1-1; no firm D call. Looked up from germline, CDR1 is SQVTM and CDR2 is ANQGSEA. The CDR3 is made up of 11 amino acids. CDR3 sequence: CTAGGNTEAFF. In DNA form, the CDR3 reads TGCACCGCCGGCGGGAACACTGAAGCTTTCTTT.

This clonotype came up once. The V gene is TRBV9, the J gene TRBJ2-3; TRBD2 matches at 8 bases. V shed 3 bases, J shed 3 bases, and the junction held 6 bases outside the gene matches. This CDR3 comprises 15 residues. Looked up from germline, CDR1 is SGDLS and CDR2 is YYNGEE. The CDR3 coding sequence is TGTGCCAGCAGCGCCCACAGCGGGAGTACAGATACGCAGTATTTT. Protein: CASSAHSGSTDTQYF.

This clonotype is a singleton in its sample. CDR3 coding DNA: TGTGCCAGCAGTTGGGGGACAGGGCCAGCTTTCTTT. Protein sequence: CASSWGTGPAFF. The chain is built from TRBV27 and TRBJ1-1; 9 bases align to TRBD1. CDR3 length: 12 residues. CDR1 is MNHEY, CDR2 SMNVEV, per germline (reference sequence). V dropped 4 bases and J dropped 10; count of bases not matched to a gene: 4.

There are many counts of this clonotype. This rearrangement joins TRBV27 to TRBJ1-4; 9 bases map to TRBD1. Trimming at V came to 2 bases and at J to 7 bases, leaving 8 bases not matched to a gene. CDR1 and CDR2 (germline): MNHEY, SMNVEV (reference sequence). The CDR3 is 16 amino acids. CDR3 nucleotide sequence: TGTGCCAGCAGTTTACAACAGGGGGCGCGGAGTGAAAAACTGTTTTTT. The encoded protein is CASSLQQGARSEKLFF.

The chain carries TRBV7-9 and TRBJ2-7; 7 bases line up with TRBD2. This CDR3 contains 15 residues. Germline assignment: CDR1 SEHNR and CDR2 FQNEAQ (reference sequence). Unmatched junction bases numbered 13, after V lost 5 bases and J lost 6 bases. The CDR3 DNA reads TGTGCCAGCAGCCCGCGGGAGTCCGGAGGGACCGAGCAGTACTTC. It codes for CASSPRESGGTEQYF.

V and J are TRBV5-1 and TRBJ2-3; the D gene is possibly TRBD2 (5 bases). This CDR3 is built from 14 residues. Trimming took 4 bases from V and 4 from J, leaving 13 bases between them. CDR1 is SGHRS and CDR2 is YFSETQ in the germline V gene. The CDR3 loop is CASSPGRDSDTQYF. CDR3 nucleotides: TGCGCCAGCAGCCCCGGTCGGGATTCAGATACGCAGTATTTT.